This entry concerns a single TCR beta chain. Its antigen is unidentified. V shed 5 bases, J shed 3 bases, and the junction held 11 bases outside the gene matches. CDR1 MNHEY and CDR2 SMNVEV come from the germline V gene (reference sequence). This CDR3 is built from 16 residues. It was with 60 Vbeta and 13 Jbeta primers that the PCR ran. Study processing details: A later analysis tallied approximately 78 million unique TCR beta chains, about 9.9 million of them shared. Assay: immunoSEQ multiplex PCR; the TCRdb copy retains only in-frame clones and omits some. V, J and clone size are those of that table, while D and trimming were read from the DNA. Among some 150,000 clones, approximately 80% were seen once, and the ten largest hold 4.9%. This sample is part of a study of cytomegalovirus exposure and HLA in healthy donors. Study-level information: A previous analysis identified approximately 120 million unique TCR beta sequences derived from 180 million or so T cells. Broader study findings: Later analysis revealed greater clonal expansion in HLA-associated TCR beta chains than in equally common others.

All donors participated as healthy donors of bone marrow. The sequenced material came from PBMCs. The sequence was obtained from a young woman in good health and CMV-seropositive. The chain couples TRBV27 to TRBJ2-7; 9 bases agree with TRBD1. This chain's CDR3 is CASSNYAGTGYYEQYF. The CDR3 DNA reads TGTGCCAGCAGTAACTACGCCGGGACAGGGTACTACGAGCAGTACTTC.